Following are 29 T cell receptor beta chains from one sample sequenced in a study of blood T cell repertoires in COVID-19. The repertoire was sequenced with immunoSEQ multiplex PCR; TCRdb's copy has only in-frame clones and lacks some. The table records some 49,000 clones, around 92% of them present only once. The source material was peripheral blood. The receptors come from a man in his forties or fifties with active COVID-19.

The rearrangement joins TRBV7-9 to TRBJ2-1; the D gene is possibly TRBD1 (5 bases). CDR1 and CDR2 from the germline V gene are SEHNR and FQNEAQ (reference sequence). The length of the CDR3 is 15 residues. V lost 5 bases and J lost 9, with 20 bases in between. For the CDR3, the DNA is TGTGCCAGCAGCGCTTATGGTCCCAGGGCTGGTGAGCAGTTCTTC. It is translated as CASSAYGPRAGEQFF.

This clone was seen just once. The genes are TRBV15 and TRBJ2-5, with 8 nucleotides matching TRBD2. CDR3 length: 14 residues. Germline V CDR1 and CDR2: LNHNV, YYDKDF (reference sequence). Losses at the gene ends were 0 bases for V and 4 bases for J; bases not matched to a gene: 1. CDR3 bases: TGTGCCACCAGCAGAGACCTAGCGGGAGAGACCCAGTACTTC. This gives the protein CATSRDLAGETQYF.

In its sample, this clone was seen once. The chain links TRBV29-1 to TRBJ2-1; D possibly corresponds to TRBD1 (5 bases). Trimming shortened V by 2 bases and J by 10 bases, and 12 bases separated the two germline ends. The CDR3 spans 12 residues. CDR1 is SQVTM, CDR2 ANQGSEA, per germline. CDR3 coding DNA: TGCAGCGTTGAACGCAGGGCAGGCGAGCAGTTCTTC. Its protein product is CSVERRAGEQFF.

This chain joins TRBV2 and TRBJ2-1; tentatively, D is TRBD2 (7 bases). CDR1 and CDR2 from the germline V gene are SNHLY and FYNNEI. This CDR3 contains 18 residues. V gave up 5 bases and J gave up 8 bases, with 28 bases separating them. CDR3 sequence: CASSYSPYGGPPGDEQFF. CDR3 nucleotides: TGTGCCAGCAGTTACAGCCCCTACGGGGGGCCACCCGGGGATGAGCAGTTCTTC.

V and J are TRBV7-8 and TRBJ2-1; 10 bases fit TRBD1. Germline CDR1 and CDR2: SGHVS and FQNEAQ. The CDR3 has 16 amino acids. After removal of 2 bases from V and 8 bases from J, the junction contained 9 bases not matched to a gene. The CDR3 nucleotides read TGTGCCAGCAGCTTATCGGGGACAGGGGTTTTGTATGAGCAGTTCTTC. Amino acids: CASSLSGTGVLYEQFF.

The chain is built from TRBV21-1 and TRBJ2-1; TRBD1 is taken as the D call from the table, unchecked against the DNA. TRBV21-1 is reported as a pseudogene. The CDR3 consists of 18 residues. CDR3 sequence (DNA): TGTGCCAGCAGCAAAGGGGGCGAGACAGGGAAGCGAGACAATGAGCAGTTCTTC. It is translated as CASSKGGETGKRDNEQFF.

The chain employs TRBV7-6 and TRBJ2-3, with 10 positions matching TRBD2. Per the germline V gene, CDR1 is SGHVS and CDR2 is FNYEAQ. Losses at the gene ends were 1 base for V and 2 bases for J; bases not matched to a gene: 3. CDR3 length equals 16 residues. CDR3 amino acids: CASSLELAGFTDTQYF. Here the CDR3 DNA reads TGTGCCAGCAGCTTAGAACTAGCGGGATTCACAGATACGCAGTATTTT.

V and J are TRBV28 and TRBJ2-7, with 8 positions matching TRBD1. The CDR3 sequence is 18 residues long. Germline values: CDR1 MDHEN, CDR2 SYDVKM. The trim removed 7 bases at V and 4 bases at J, leaving 21 bases unmatched. CDR3 sequence reads: CASTSSGRGPPTKYEQYF. DNA of the CDR3: TGTGCCAGCACCTCATCGGGCAGGGGGCCCCCGACAAAATACGAGCAGTACTTC.

This CDR3 reads CASSQDTSGRKDIQYF. CDR3 bases: TGCGCCAGCAGCCAAGACACTAGCGGGAGAAAAGATATTCAGTACTTC. The rearrangement joins TRBV4-1 to TRBJ2-4, with 11 bases lining up with TRBD2. V trimming: 0 bases; J trimming: 10 bases; junction bases outside the gene matches: 8. The CDR3 covers 16 residues. Germline-derived CDR1 and CDR2 are MGHRA and YSYEKL.

This clone was seen only a few times. The chain carries TRBV5-1 and TRBJ2-7, with a possible D match to TRBD2 (5 bases). Trimming cost V 8 bases and J 6 bases, with 12 bases left between them. Germline loops: CDR1 SGHRS, CDR2 YFSETQ. CDR3 length: 11 amino acids. The DNA for the CDR3 is TGCGCCAGTCGCGGACGGGGCGAGCAGTACTTC. It translates to CASRGRGEQYF.

The chain joins TRBV11-2 to TRBJ1-1, with unresolved D. The germline gives CDR1 SGHAT, CDR2 FQNNGV. V shed 0 bases and J shed 4 bases, with 15 bases lying between them. This CDR3 is built from 16 residues. CDR3 sequence reads: CASSLESWRGFTEAFF. In DNA, the CDR3 is TGTGCCAGCAGCTTAGAGTCATGGCGGGGTTTCACTGAAGCTTTCTTT.

V gene TRBV7-2 combines with J gene TRBJ2-7; 8 nucleotides line up with TRBD2. J lost 7 bases, V lost 1 base, and 9 bases had no gene match. Germline V gene lookup returns CDR1 SGHTA and CDR2 FQGNSA. This CDR3 has 15 residues. This chain's CDR3 is CASSLGTSWVKEQYF. For the CDR3, the DNA is TGTGCCAGCAGCTTAGGGACTAGCTGGGTTAAGGAGCAGTACTTC.

The rearrangement uses TRBV5-1 and TRBJ2-1; 7 bases are shared with TRBD1. CDR3 length: 17 residues. Germline CDR1 reads SGHRS; CDR2 reads YFSETQ. The ends lost 0 bases at V and 5 bases at J; junction bases unmatched: 11. CDR3 in amino acids: CASSLGAPGTADNEQFF. Written as DNA, the CDR3 is TGCGCCAGCAGCTTGGGGGCCCCCGGGACAGCAGACAATGAGCAGTTCTTC. The full variable domain, completed using reference TRBV5-1 and TRBJ2-1, is KAGVTQTPRYLIKTRGQQVTLSCSPISGHRSVSWYQQTPGQGLQFLFEYFSETQRNKGNFPGRFSGRQFSNSRSEMNVSTLELGDSALYLCASSLGAPGTADNEQFFGPGTRLTVL.

The chain uses TRBV3-1 (or the pseudogene TRBV3-2) and TRBJ1-2; 9 nucleotides line up with TRBD1. CDR3 size: 13 residues. Germline lookup yields CDR1 LGHDT and CDR2 YNNKEL (reference sequence). V was pared by 6 bases and J by 8 bases, with 7 bases of the junction left unmatched. The CDR3 bases are TGTGCCAGCAGAGTACAGGGGGCTGGAGGCTACACCTTC. Translated, it gives CASRVQGAGGYTF.

CDR3 residues: CASSLGRRGPAAFF. As DNA, the CDR3 is TGTGCCAGCAGCTTAGGAAGAAGGGGTCCCGCAGCTTTCTTT. The chain employs TRBV7-2 and TRBJ1-1; D might be TRBD1 (5 bases). The V gene's germline CDR1 is SGHTA and CDR2 FQGNSA. The CDR3 consists of 14 residues. Trimming took off 1 base at V and 10 bases at J, with 16 bases between the two ends.

J is TRBJ2-5 and V is TRBV5-1; 7 nucleotides agree with TRBD2. The CDR3 is made up of 15 amino acids. V was clipped by 4 bases and J by 5 bases; unmatched bases: 11. Germline V gene data show CDR1 as SGHRS and CDR2 as YFSETQ. CDR3 nucleotides: TGCGCCAGCAGCGGAGAGGGAGGGCCATGGGAGACCCAGTACTTC. It translates to CASSGEGGPWETQYF.

V is TRBV30 and J is TRBJ2-7; D ambiguous. V was pared by 4 bases and J by 6 bases, with 19 bases between. The germline CDR1 and CDR2 sequences are GTSNPN and SVGIG (reference sequence). CDR3 size: 14 residues. The CDR3 here is CAWKRLLPASEQYF. In nucleotides, the CDR3 is TGTGCCTGGAAGAGGTTGCTCCCAGCGTCCGAGCAGTACTTC.

The rearrangement joins TRBV15 to TRBJ2-1; 9 bases align to TRBD2. This CDR3 is built from 15 residues. Germline trimming cut 8 bases from V and 8 bases from J; bases unmatched to any gene: 13. Germline loops: CDR1 LNHNV, CDR2 YYDKDF (reference sequence). The CDR3 coding sequence is TGTGCCACCGGTACTGGGGCGGGAGGGATCGATGAGCAGTTCTTC. Its translation is CATGTGAGGIDEQFF. The variable domain in full, completed from reference TRBV15 and TRBJ2-1, reads DAMVIQNPRYQVTQFGKPVTLSCSQTLNHNVMYWYQQKSSQAPKLLFHYYDKDFNNEADTPDNFQSRRPNTSFCFLDIRSPGLGDTAMYLCATGTGAGGIDEQFFGPGTRLTVL.

V and J are TRBV2 and TRBJ2-7; the match to TRBD1 covers 12 bases. V shed 6 bases and J 0 bases; nucleotides not matched to a gene: 3. CDR3 length: 15 amino acids. The germline V gene has CDR1 SNHLY and CDR2 FYNNEI. For the CDR3, the DNA is TGTGCCAGCAGGGGACAGGGGGCGGGCTCCTACGAGCAGTACTTC. Translated: CASRGQGAGSYEQYF.

J is TRBJ2-7 and V is TRBV10-2; tentatively, D is TRBD2 (6 bases). In germline, CDR1 is WSHSY, CDR2 SAAADI. Trimming shortened V by 3 bases and J by 4 bases, and 10 bases separated the two germline ends. This CDR3 spans 13 amino acids. In DNA, the CDR3 is TGCGCCAGCAGTGAAAACCGGGGGTACGAGCAGTACTTC. Its translation is CASSENRGYEQYF.

The chain uses TRBV9 and TRBJ2-3; 8 bases are shared with TRBD2. The CDR3 consists of 16 residues. In germline, CDR1 is SGDLS, CDR2 YYNGEE. The ends lost 0 bases at V and 8 bases at J; junction bases unmatched: 11. The CDR3, as DNA: TGTGCCAGCAGCGTAGAATCAGCGGGGGTGCGAGGTACGCAGTATTTT. Protein: CASSVESAGVRGTQYF.

This chain uses TRBV7-6 with TRBJ2-3; the match to TRBD2 covers 9 bases. V was clipped by 2 bases and J by 4 bases; unmatched bases: 7. CDR3 length equals 16 residues. Germline lookup yields CDR1 SGHVS and CDR2 FNYEAQ. CDR3 DNA sequence: TGTGCCAGCAGCTTATGGGGCGGGAGGGCGTCAGATACGCAGTATTTT. This gives the protein CASSLWGGRASDTQYF.

The gene calls are TRBV5-1 and TRBJ1-3; TRBD1 matches 9 bases. CDR1 SGHRS and CDR2 YFSETQ come from the germline V gene. The J segment lost 2 bases and the V segment lost 0 bases, leaving 6 bases of the junction unmatched. This CDR3 spans 17 amino acids. CDR3 nucleotide sequence: TGCGCCAGCAGCTTGGGTAGGACAGGGGACACTGGAAACACCATATATTTT. Translating gives CASSLGRTGDTGNTIYF.

This clone was found once. The V call is TRBV11-2, the J call TRBJ2-7; 10 bases align to TRBD2. Germline values: CDR1 SGHAT, CDR2 FQNNGV. This CDR3 is built from 16 residues. V shed 5 bases, J shed 3 bases, and the junction held 10 bases outside the gene matches. The CDR3 bases are TGTGCCAGCAGCAACCGCGCTAGCGGGGGTATCTACGAGCAGTACTTC. This encodes CASSNRASGGIYEQYF.

The chain carries TRBV9 and TRBJ1-1, with D tentatively TRBD1 (6 bases). This CDR3 has 16 amino acids. Germline-derived CDR1 and CDR2 are SGDLS and YYNGEE. V lost 1 base to trimming and J lost 4 bases, with 17 bases between them. CDR3 in DNA: TGTGCCAGCAGCGTAATACCGGGGGCGGGGGGCACTGAAGCTTTCTTT. Translation: CASSVIPGAGGTEAFF.

V usage is TRBV2 and J usage is TRBJ2-7; 11 bases fit TRBD1. V was clipped by 9 bases and J by 2 bases; unmatched bases: 9. From germline, CDR1 is SNHLY and CDR2 FYNNEI. The CDR3 loop spans 15 amino acids. The CDR3, as DNA: TGTGCCAGGGGAGGACAGGGGGCTAGACCCTACGAGCAGTACTTC. Protein: CARGGQGARPYEQYF.

The rearrangement uses TRBV6-4 and TRBJ2-3, with TRBD2 identical over 9 bases. Germline CDR1 MRHNA, CDR2 SNTAGT. V shed 4 bases, J shed 4 bases, and the junction held 0 bases outside the gene matches. This CDR3 is built from 13 residues. The CDR3 bases are TGTGCCAGCAGTGGCGGGGGGGCAGATACGCAGTATTTT. Its translation: CASSGGGADTQYF.

The V and J genes are TRBV18 and TRBJ2-7; 11 bases align to TRBD2. CDR3 length: 14 amino acids. Germline CDR1 and CDR2: KGHSH and LQKENI. V trimming: 3 bases; J trimming: 4 bases; junction bases outside the gene matches: 2. The CDR3 loop is CASSPTSGGYEQYF. In DNA, the CDR3 is TGTGCCAGCTCACCTACTAGCGGGGGATACGAGCAGTACTTC.

The chain recombines TRBV2 with TRBJ1-5; D unclear. CDR1 and CDR2 (germline): SNHLY, FYNNEI. This CDR3 spans 14 amino acids. V was cut by 3 bases and J by 9 bases, with 15 bases left in between. The CDR3 sequence: CASSEWRSPGPQHF. For the CDR3, the DNA is TGTGCCAGCAGTGAGTGGAGGAGCCCAGGGCCCCAGCATTTT.